This TCR beta chain stems from a study of T cell responses to AZD1222 COVID-19 vaccine. Per germline, CDR1 MGHDK and CDR2 SYGVNS. With 2 bases removed from V and 6 bases from J, the gap between germline ends came to 25 bases. This CDR3 contains 18 residues. Sequencing was performed with immunoSEQ multiplex PCR; in TCRdb, only in-frame clones are kept and a portion is missing. The repertoire consists of approximately 77,000 clones, with more than 90% occurring once and the leading ten covering around 4.5%. Here the sequenced sample was peripheral blood, taken 28 days after the second AZD1222 dose. The rearrangement joins TRBV25-1 to TRBJ1-2; D is perhaps TRBD1 (6 bases). The clonotype was recovered from an adult who received the AZD1222 COVID-19 vaccine. CDR3 in amino acids: CASSETKLGAGVWDGYTF. The DNA of the CDR3 is TGTGCCAGCAGTGAAACAAAGCTTGGGGCAGGGGTTTGGGATGGCTACACCTTC.